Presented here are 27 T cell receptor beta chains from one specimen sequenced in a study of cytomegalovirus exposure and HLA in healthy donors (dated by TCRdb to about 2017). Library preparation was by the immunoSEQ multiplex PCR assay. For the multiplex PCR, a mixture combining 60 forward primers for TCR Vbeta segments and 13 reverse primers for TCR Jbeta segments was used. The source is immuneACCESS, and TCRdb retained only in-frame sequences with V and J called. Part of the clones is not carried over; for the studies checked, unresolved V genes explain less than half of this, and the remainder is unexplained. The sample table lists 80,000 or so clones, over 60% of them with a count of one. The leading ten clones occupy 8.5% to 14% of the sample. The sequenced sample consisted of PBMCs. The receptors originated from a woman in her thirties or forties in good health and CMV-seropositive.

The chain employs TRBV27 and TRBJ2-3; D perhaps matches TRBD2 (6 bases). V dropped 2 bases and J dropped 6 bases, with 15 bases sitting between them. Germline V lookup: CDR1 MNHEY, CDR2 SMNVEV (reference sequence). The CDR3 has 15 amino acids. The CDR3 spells CASSLTGEDFDTQYF. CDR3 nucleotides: TGTGCCAGCAGTTTAACGGGGGAGGATTTTGATACGCAGTATTTT.

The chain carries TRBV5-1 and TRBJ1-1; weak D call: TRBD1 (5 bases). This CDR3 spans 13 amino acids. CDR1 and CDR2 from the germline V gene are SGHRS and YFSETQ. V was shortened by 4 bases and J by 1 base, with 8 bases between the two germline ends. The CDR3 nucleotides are TGCGCCAGCAGCCCGACAGAGAACACTGAAGCTTTCTTT. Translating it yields CASSPTENTEAFF.

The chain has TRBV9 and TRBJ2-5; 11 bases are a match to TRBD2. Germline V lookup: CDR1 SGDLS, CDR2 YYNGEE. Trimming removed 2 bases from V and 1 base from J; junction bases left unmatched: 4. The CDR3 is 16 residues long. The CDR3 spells CASSVRLAGTQETQYF. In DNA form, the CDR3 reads TGTGCCAGCAGCGTTCGACTAGCGGGGACCCAAGAGACCCAGTACTTC.

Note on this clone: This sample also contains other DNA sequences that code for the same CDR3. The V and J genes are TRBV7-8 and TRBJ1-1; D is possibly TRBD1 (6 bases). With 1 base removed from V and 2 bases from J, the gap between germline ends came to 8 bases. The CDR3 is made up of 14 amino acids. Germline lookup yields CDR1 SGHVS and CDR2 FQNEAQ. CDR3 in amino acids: CASSLGTANTEAFF. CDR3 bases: TGTGCCAGCAGCTTAGGGACAGCAAACACTGAAGCTTTCTTT. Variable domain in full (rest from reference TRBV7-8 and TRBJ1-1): GAGVSQSPRYKVAKRGQDVALRCDPISGHVSLFWYQQALGQGPEFLTYFQNEAQLDKSGLPSDRFFAERPEGSVSTLKIQRTQQEDSAVYLCASSLGTANTEAFFGQGTRLTVV.

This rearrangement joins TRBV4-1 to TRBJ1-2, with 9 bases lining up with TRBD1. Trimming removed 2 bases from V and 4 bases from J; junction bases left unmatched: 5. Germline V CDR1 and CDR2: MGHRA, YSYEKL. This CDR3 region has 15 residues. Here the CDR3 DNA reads TGCGCCAGCAGCCAACTAACAGGGGGCTTCTATGGCTACACCTTC. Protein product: CASSQLTGGFYGYTF.

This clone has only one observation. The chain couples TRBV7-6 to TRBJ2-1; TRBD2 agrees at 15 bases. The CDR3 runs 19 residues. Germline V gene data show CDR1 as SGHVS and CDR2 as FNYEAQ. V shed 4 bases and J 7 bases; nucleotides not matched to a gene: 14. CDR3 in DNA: TGTGCCAGCAGCTCCGGACTAGCGGGGGGGCTTGTAAGGTTTAATGAGCAGTTCTTC. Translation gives CASSSGLAGGLVRFNEQFF.

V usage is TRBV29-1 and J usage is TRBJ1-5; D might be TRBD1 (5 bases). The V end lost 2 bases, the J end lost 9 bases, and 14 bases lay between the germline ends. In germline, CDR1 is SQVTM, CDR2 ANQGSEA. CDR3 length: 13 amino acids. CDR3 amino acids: CSVEFRDQGPQHF. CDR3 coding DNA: TGCAGCGTTGAATTCAGGGATCAAGGGCCCCAGCATTTT.

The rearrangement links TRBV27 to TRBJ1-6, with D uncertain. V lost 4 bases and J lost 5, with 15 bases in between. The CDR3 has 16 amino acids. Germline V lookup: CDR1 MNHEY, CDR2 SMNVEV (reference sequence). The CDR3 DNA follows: TGTGCCAGCAGTTCTACTTCCACAGTAGATAATTCACCCCTCCACTTT. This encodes CASSSTSTVDNSPLHF.

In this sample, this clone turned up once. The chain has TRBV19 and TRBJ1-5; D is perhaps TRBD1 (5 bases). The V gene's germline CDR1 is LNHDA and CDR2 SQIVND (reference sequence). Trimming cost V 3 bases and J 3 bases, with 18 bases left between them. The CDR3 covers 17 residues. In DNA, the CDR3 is TGTGCCAGTAGTATCTGGCAGGGTGGGTCTGTCAATCAGCCCCAGCATTTT. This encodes CASSIWQGGSVNQPQHF.

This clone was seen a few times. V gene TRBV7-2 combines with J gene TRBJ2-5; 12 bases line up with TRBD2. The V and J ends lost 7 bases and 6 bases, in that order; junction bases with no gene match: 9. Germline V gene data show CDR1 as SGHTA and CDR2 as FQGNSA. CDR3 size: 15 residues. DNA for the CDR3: TGTGCCAGCATCCCGGAACTAGCGGGGGGAAAGACCCAGTACTTC. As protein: CASIPELAGGKTQYF.

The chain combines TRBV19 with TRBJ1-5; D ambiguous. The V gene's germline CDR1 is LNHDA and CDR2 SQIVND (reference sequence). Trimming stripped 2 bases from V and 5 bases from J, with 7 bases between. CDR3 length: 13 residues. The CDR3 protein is CASSITGDQPQHF. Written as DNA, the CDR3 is TGTGCCAGTAGTATAACCGGGGATCAGCCCCAGCATTTT. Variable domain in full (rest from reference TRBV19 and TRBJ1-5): DGGITQSPKYLFRKEGQNVTLSCEQNLNHDAMYWYRQDPGQGLRLIYYSQIVNDFQKGDIAEGYSVSREKKESFPLTVTSAQKNPTAFYLCASSITGDQPQHFGDGTRLSIL.

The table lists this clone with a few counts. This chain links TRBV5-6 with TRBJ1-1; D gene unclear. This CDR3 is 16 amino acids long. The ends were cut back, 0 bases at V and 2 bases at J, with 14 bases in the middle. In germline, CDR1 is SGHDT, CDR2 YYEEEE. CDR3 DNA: TGTGCCAGCAGCTTGGAATTGGCCGGGGATAACACTGAAGCTTTCTTT. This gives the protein CASSLELAGDNTEAFF.

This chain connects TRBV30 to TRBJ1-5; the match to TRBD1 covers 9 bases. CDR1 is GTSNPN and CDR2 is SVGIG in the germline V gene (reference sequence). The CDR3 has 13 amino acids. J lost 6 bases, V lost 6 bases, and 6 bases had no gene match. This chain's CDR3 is CACSQGASQPQHF. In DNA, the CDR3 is TGTGCCTGTTCACAGGGGGCTAGTCAGCCCCAGCATTTT.

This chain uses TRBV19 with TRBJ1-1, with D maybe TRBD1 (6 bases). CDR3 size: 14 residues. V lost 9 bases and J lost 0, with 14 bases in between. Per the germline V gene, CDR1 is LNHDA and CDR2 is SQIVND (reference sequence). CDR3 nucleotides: TGTGCCAGCCTACCGGGACACCTGAACACTGAAGCTTTCTTT. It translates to CASLPGHLNTEAFF.

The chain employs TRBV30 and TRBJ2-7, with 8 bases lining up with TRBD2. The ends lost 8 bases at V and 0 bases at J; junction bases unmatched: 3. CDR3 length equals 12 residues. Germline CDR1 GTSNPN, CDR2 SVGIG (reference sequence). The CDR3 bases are TGTGCCACGGGGGGGAGCTCCTACGAGCAGTACTTC. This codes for CATGGSSYEQYF.

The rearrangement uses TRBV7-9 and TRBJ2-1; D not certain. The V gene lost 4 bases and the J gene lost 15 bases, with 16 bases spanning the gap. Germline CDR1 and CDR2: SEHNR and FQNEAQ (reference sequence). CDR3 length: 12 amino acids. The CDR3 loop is CASSSPAVLGFF. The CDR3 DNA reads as TGTGCCAGCAGCTCCCCGGCGGTCTTGGGGTTCTTC.

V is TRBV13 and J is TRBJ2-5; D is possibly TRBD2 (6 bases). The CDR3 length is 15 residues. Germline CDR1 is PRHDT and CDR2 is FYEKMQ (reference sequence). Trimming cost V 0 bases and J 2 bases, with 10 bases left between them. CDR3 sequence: CASSLGRGKQETQYF. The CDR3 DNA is TGTGCCAGCAGCTTAGGCCGGGGGAAACAAGAGACCCAGTACTTC.

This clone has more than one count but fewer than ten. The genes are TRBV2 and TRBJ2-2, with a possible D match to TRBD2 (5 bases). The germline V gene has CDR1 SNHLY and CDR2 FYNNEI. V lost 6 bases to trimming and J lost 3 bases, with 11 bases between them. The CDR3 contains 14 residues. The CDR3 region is CASSWTGYTGELFF. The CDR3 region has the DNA TGTGCCAGCAGCTGGACTGGGTACACCGGGGAGCTGTTTTTT.

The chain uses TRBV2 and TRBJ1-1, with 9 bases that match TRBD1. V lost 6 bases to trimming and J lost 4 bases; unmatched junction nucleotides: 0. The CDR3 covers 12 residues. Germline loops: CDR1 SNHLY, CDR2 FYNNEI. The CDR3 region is CASRDRGTEAFF. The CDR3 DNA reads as TGTGCCAGCAGGGACAGGGGCACTGAAGCTTTCTTT.

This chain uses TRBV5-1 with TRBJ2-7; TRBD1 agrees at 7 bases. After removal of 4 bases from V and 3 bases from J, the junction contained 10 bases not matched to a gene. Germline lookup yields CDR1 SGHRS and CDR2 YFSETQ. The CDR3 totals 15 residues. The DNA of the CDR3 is TGCGCCAGCAGCCCTTATGGACAGGTCAACTACGAGCAGTACTTC. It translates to CASSPYGQVNYEQYF.

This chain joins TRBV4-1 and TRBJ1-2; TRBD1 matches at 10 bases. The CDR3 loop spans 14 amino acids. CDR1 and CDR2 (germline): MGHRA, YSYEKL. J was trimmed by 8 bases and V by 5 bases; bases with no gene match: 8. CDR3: CASSGTGVVGGYTF. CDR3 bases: TGCGCCAGCAGCGGGACAGGGGTTGTAGGGGGCTACACCTTC.

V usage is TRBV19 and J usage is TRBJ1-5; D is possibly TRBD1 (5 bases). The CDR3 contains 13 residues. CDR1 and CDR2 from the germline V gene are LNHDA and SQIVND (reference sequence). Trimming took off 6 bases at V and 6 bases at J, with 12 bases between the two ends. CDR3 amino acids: CASRKGMGQPQHF. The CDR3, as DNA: TGTGCCAGTAGAAAGGGGATGGGTCAGCCCCAGCATTTT.

The CDR3 here is CASSTAGTVSYEQYF. CDR3 sequence (DNA): TGTGCCAGCAGTACCGCCGGGACTGTATCCTACGAGCAGTACTTC. The chain employs TRBV27 and TRBJ2-7, with D perhaps matching TRBD2 (6 bases). Looked up from germline, CDR1 is MNHEY and CDR2 is SMNVEV (reference sequence). The CDR3 runs to 15 residues. Trimming left V 5 bases short and J 1 base short, with 15 bases between.

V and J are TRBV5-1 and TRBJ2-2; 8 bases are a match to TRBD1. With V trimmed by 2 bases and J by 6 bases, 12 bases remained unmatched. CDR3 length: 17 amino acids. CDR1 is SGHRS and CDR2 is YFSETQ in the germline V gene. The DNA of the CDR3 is TGCGCCAGCAGCTTCCGAGGGACAGGCCAAAATCCCGGGGAGCTGTTTTTT. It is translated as CASSFRGTGQNPGELFF.

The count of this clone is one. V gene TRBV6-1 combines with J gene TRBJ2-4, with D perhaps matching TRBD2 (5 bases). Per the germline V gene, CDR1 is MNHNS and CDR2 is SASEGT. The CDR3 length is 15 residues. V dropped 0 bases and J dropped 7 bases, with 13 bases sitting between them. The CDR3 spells CASSEAGFRGNIQYF. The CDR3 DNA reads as TGTGCCAGCAGTGAAGCTGGGTTCAGAGGGAACATTCAGTACTTC.

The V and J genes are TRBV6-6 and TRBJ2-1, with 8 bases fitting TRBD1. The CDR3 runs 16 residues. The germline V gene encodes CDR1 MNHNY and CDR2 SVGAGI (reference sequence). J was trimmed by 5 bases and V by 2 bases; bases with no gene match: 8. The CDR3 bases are TGTGCCAGCAGTTACCCCCGGGACAGGATTAACAATGAGCAGTTCTTC. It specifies CASSYPRDRINNEQFF.

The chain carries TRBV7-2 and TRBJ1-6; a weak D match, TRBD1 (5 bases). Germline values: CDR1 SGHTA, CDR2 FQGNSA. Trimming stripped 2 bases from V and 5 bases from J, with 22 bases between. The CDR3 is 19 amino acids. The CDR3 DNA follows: TGTGCCAGCAGCTTAATTTTCTCCCGGGGCGGGAGGAATAATTCACCCCTCCACTTT. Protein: CASSLIFSRGGRNNSPLHF.